The 10 T cell receptor beta chains listed next were all sequenced from one sample in a study of cytomegalovirus exposure and HLA in healthy donors. The PCR ran on 60 Vbeta and 13 Jbeta primers. The assay was immunoSEQ multiplex PCR, and TCRdb's table has in-frame clones only and misses some. The repertoire holds approximately 85,000 clones, 72% seen once, with roughly 11% in the top ten. The sequencing input was PBMCs. These receptor sequences come from a woman aged 40 to 50 in good health and CMV-seropositive.

The chain employs TRBV5-1 and TRBJ2-1; a possible D gene is TRBD2 (5 bases). The germline V gene has CDR1 SGHRS and CDR2 YFSETQ. The length of the CDR3 is 15 residues. With 0 bases removed from V and 8 bases from J, the gap between germline ends came to 15 bases. As DNA, the CDR3 is TGCGCCAGCAGCTTGGGGACTGACCCCCGTTATGAGCAGTTCTTC. Protein product: CASSLGTDPRYEQFF.

The chain couples TRBV27 to TRBJ2-3; D is possibly TRBD1 (6 bases). This CDR3 spans 18 amino acids. Trimming left V 3 bases short and J 4 bases short, with 23 bases between. Looked up from germline, CDR1 is MNHEY and CDR2 is SMNVEV (reference sequence). The chain's CDR3 is CASSFGQPGPVSPDTQYF. The DNA of the CDR3 is TGTGCCAGCAGTTTTGGACAGCCCGGCCCGGTCTCACCAGATACGCAGTATTTT.

This chain connects TRBV11-2 to TRBJ1-2; D is undetermined. Germline V lookup: CDR1 SGHAT, CDR2 FQNNGV. Trimming pared 5 bases from V and 7 bases from J, leaving 11 bases between. The CDR3 consists of 12 residues. The CDR3 DNA follows: TGTGCCAGCAGCCAGAGAGACACTGGCTACACCTTC. Translating it yields CASSQRDTGYTF.

This chain joins TRBV4-1 and TRBJ1-5; TRBD1 agrees at 8 bases. This CDR3 spans 17 amino acids. The V gene end was trimmed by 0 bases and the J gene end by 6 bases; junction bases not matched to a gene: 10. Germline V gene lookup returns CDR1 MGHRA and CDR2 YSYEKL. CDR3 protein: CASSQEIGQGAGQPQHF. CDR3 nucleotide sequence: TGCGCCAGCAGCCAAGAAATAGGCCAGGGGGCAGGTCAGCCCCAGCATTTT.

This clone was seen a few times. J is TRBJ2-1 and V is TRBV7-9; TRBD2 might be the D (7 bases). The ends were cut back, 5 bases at V and 0 bases at J, with 23 bases in the middle. This CDR3 has 19 residues. Germline V gene data show CDR1 as SEHNR and CDR2 as FQNEAQ (reference sequence). This CDR3 is CASSPRGGGPRSSYNEQFF. CDR3 DNA: TGTGCCAGCAGCCCACGGGGAGGGGGTCCCAGGAGCTCCTACAATGAGCAGTTCTTC. The variable domain in full, completed from reference TRBV7-9 and TRBJ2-1, reads DTGVSQNPRHKITKRGQNVTFRCDPISEHNRLYWYRQTLGQGPEFLTYFQNEAQLEKSRLLSDRFSAERPKGSFSTLEIQRTEQGDSAMYLCASSPRGGGPRSSYNEQFFGPGTRLTVL.

J is TRBJ1-1 and V is TRBV27; D possibly corresponds to TRBD1 (6 bases). Trimming stripped 0 bases from V and 5 bases from J, with 13 bases between. The CDR3 consists of 15 residues. The germline V gene encodes CDR1 MNHEY and CDR2 SMNVEV (reference sequence). The CDR3, as DNA: TGTGCCAGCAGTTTATCGACAGGCTGGGGGACTGAAGCTTTCTTT. Its protein is CASSLSTGWGTEAFF.

This chain links TRBV6-6 with TRBJ1-1, with 9 positions matching TRBD1. The trim removed 6 bases at V and 5 bases at J, leaving 4 bases unmatched. Looked up from germline, CDR1 is MNHNY and CDR2 is SVGAGI (reference sequence). CDR3 size: 13 residues. The chain's CDR3 is CASSKGQGTEAFF. CDR3 nucleotides: TGTGCCAGCAGCAAGGGACAGGGAACTGAAGCTTTCTTT.

This clone was seen a few times. This chain uses TRBV6-1 with TRBJ1-1, with 7 bases aligning to TRBD1. Germline trimming cut 6 bases from V and 8 bases from J; bases unmatched to any gene: 6. The CDR3 extends over 12 amino acids. Per germline, CDR1 MNHNS and CDR2 SASEGT. CDR3 nucleotides: TGTGCCAGCAGAGGGGACAGCCGAGAAGCTTTCTTT. Translated, it gives CASRGDSREAFF.

The chain is built from TRBV6-5 and TRBJ1-2; D gene uncertain. Germline V gene sequence: CDR1 MNHEY, CDR2 SVGAGI. The CDR3 runs 15 residues. Trimming shortened V by 6 bases and J by 2 bases, and 16 bases separated the two germline ends. For the CDR3, the DNA is TGTGCCAGCAGGGGCCCAGATGGGCACAACTATGGCTACACCTTC. Translation gives CASRGPDGHNYGYTF.

This clone was picked up a small number of times. This rearrangement joins TRBV7-2 to TRBJ2-7, with TRBD2 matching 10 bases. The J segment lost 2 bases and the V segment lost 1 base, leaving 2 bases of the junction unmatched. This CDR3 contains 15 residues. Germline V CDR1 and CDR2: SGHTA, FQGNSA. The CDR3 DNA reads as TGTGCCAGCAGCTTAGTAGCGGGAGGTCCCTACGAGCAGTACTTC. Translating gives CASSLVAGGPYEQYF.